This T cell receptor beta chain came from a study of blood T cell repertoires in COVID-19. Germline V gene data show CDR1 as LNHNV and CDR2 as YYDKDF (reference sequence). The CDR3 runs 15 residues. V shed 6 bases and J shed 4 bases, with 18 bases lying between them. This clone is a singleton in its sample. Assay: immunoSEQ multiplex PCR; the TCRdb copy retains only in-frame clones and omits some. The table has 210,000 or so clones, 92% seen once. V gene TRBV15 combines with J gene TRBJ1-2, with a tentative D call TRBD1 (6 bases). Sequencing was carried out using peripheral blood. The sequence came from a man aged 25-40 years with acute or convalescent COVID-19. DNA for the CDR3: TGTGCCACCAGAGCGGGGGGCGGCTTTCCCTATGGCTACACCTTC. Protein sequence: CATRAGGGFPYGYTF.